Following are 9 T cell receptor beta chains from one sample sequenced in a study of T cell clusters in autoimmune cytopenias. TRB was amplified by touch-down multiplex PCR, primer pools A and B combined. TCRdb re-called the multiplex PCR reads; every CDR3 protein appears as one record, without DNA. In all, the sample yields several thousand distinct CDR3 sequences. Tens of thousands of genome equivalents of blood DNA were amplified for TRB. This sample also belongs to another study, concerning T cell repertoires in aging, cancer and after chemotherapy.

Sample: peripheral blood. The receptors were gathered from a human donor in good health.

This clonotype ranks as medium-sized in terms of frequency. V gene TRBV5-6 combines with J gene TRBJ2-7; TCRdb gives TRBD2 as the D gene, but with no DNA this cannot be confirmed. CDR1 is SGHDT and CDR2 is YYEEEE in the germline V gene. The CDR3 sequence is 15 residues long. CDR3 loop: CASSPRGPPPYEQYF.

Frequency places this clonotype as medium-sized. The chain carries TRBV13 and TRBJ1-1. This CDR3 has 14 amino acids. Looked up from germline, CDR1 is PRHDT and CDR2 is FYEKMQ (reference sequence). CDR3 protein: CASSLGTSNTEAFF.

This clonotype counts as medium-sized (0.01 to 0.1%) by frequency. The V and J genes are TRBV29-1 and TRBJ1-1; the D call of TRBD1 rests on TCRdb alone, since no DNA is present to check it. CDR1 SQVTM and CDR2 ANQGSEA come from the germline V gene. The CDR3 has 16 amino acids. The chain's CDR3 is CSVVMAGALMATEAFF.

The J gene is TRBJ2-2, the V gene TRBV10-3; the TRBD1 assignment by TCRdb is unverifiable without DNA. The CDR3 is made up of 16 amino acids. Per the germline V gene, CDR1 is ENHRY and CDR2 is SYGVKD. The CDR3 sequence is CAISAYDSPNTGELFF.

The rearrangement links TRBV11-1 to TRBJ1-3; lacking DNA, the TRBD1 call made by TCRdb goes unchecked. This CDR3 has 14 residues. The germline V gene encodes CDR1 SGHAT and CDR2 FQDESV (reference sequence). CDR3 sequence: CASSLGTAGNTIYF.

The genes are TRBV5-4 and TRBJ2-7; TCRdb picks TRBD1, but there is no DNA to check that call. Germline V gene lookup returns CDR1 SGHNT and CDR2 YYREEE (reference sequence). This CDR3 comprises 13 residues. The CDR3 loop reads CASSLFGQYEQYF.

This chain connects TRBV18 to TRBJ2-5. In germline, CDR1 is KGHSH, CDR2 LQKENI. The CDR3 is 14 residues long. The CDR3 protein is CASSPYPSQETQYF.

Frequency places this clonotype as medium-sized. CDR3 amino acids: CASSLVEGAGETQYF. The V and J genes are TRBV5-6 and TRBJ2-5; TCRdb gives TRBD1 as the D gene, but with no DNA this cannot be confirmed. The germline V gene has CDR1 SGHDT and CDR2 YYEEEE. There are 15 residues in the CDR3.

The J gene is TRBJ2-2, the V gene TRBV6-1; TCRdb gives TRBD2 as the D gene, but with no DNA this cannot be confirmed. This CDR3 region has 13 residues. CDR1 and CDR2 from the germline V gene are MNHNS and SASEGT. The CDR3 spells CASPRGIAGELFF.